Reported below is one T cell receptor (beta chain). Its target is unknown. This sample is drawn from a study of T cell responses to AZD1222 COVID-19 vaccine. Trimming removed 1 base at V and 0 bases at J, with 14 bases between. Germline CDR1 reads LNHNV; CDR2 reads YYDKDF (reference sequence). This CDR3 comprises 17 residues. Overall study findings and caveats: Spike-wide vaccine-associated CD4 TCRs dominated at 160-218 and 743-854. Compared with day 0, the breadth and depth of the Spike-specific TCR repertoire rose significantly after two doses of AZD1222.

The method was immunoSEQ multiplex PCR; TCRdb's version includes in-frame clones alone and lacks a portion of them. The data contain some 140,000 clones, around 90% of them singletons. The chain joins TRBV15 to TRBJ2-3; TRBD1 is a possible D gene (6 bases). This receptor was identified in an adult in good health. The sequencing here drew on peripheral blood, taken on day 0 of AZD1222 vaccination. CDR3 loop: CATSRADSWPSTDTQYF. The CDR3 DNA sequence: TGTGCCACCAGCAGAGCGGACAGTTGGCCTAGCACAGATACGCAGTATTTT.